At least ten counts were recorded for the clone carrying this TCR beta chain. What it binds is unknown. The data were obtained in a study of CD8 T cells in ankylosing spondylitis. Study observations and caveats: Disease-linked clones displayed a CD8+ phenotype and appeared relatively rarely in peripheral blood. Earlier authors reported some of these motif variants in reactive arthritis synovial fluid and blood. For ankylosing spondylitis blood, a TCR beta motif of eight or nine highly homologous variants appeared characteristic.

This CDR3 has 15 amino acids. The V end was cut by 5 bases, the J end by 4 bases, with 15 bases between. The germline V gene encodes CDR1 SGHTA and CDR2 FQGNSA. Researchers built TCR beta libraries using quantitative 5'-RACE with molecular barcodes. TCRdb reanalysed the 5' RACE reads using MiXCR and keeps one entry per CDR3 protein. The data show 150,000 to 200,000 distinct CDR3 sequences, around 19% seen once. The sequenced sample was blood, either unsorted or a sorted T cell fraction (not recorded which). This sequence was found in a male donor with ankylosing spondylitis or in good health (not recorded which). The V and J genes are TRBV7-2 and TRBJ1-5; D may be TRBD1 (6 bases). CDR3 DNA: TGTGCCAGCAGCACAACAGGGTTAGGTAATCAGCCCCAGCATTTT. The encoded protein is CASSTTGLGNQPQHF.